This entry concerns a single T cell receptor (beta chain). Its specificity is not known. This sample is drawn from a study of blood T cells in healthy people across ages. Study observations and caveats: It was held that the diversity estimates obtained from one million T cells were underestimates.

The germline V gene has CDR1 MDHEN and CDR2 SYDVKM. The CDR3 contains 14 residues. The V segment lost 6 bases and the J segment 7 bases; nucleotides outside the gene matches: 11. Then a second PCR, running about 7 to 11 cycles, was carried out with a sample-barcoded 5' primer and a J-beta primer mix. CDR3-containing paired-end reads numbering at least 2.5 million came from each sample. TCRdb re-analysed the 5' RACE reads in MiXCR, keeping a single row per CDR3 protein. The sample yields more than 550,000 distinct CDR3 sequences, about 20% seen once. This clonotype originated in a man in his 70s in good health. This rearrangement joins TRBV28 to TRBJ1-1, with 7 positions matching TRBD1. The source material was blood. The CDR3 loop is CASRLGQIQGEAFF. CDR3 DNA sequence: TGTGCCAGCAGGCTGGGACAGATACAAGGTGAAGCTTTCTTT. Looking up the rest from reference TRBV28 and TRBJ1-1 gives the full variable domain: DVKVTQSSRYLVKRTGEKVFLECVQDMDHENMFWYRQDPGLGLRLIYFSYDVKMKEKGDIPEGYSVSREKKERFSLILESASTNQTSMYLCASRLGQIQGEAFFGQGTRLTVV.